Listed here are 24 T cell receptor beta chains from one sample, sequenced in a study of shared clonotypes between healthy human individuals. Terminally differentiated effector memory CD45RA+ cells were excluded from the naive CD8 cells, which were CD45RO-negative and positively selected for CCR7. Data came from immunoSEQ multiplex PCR; TCRdb stores just in-frame clones and leaves some out. The sample records hundreds of thousands of clones, roughly 96% being singletons. The sample taken for sequencing was naive CD8+ T cells sorted from blood. The receptors derive from a woman in her twenties or thirties in good health.

The rearrangement joins TRBV5-4 to TRBJ1-1; D unresolved. V was clipped by 0 bases and J by 7 bases, with 7 bases between them. CDR3 length: 12 residues. Per germline, CDR1 SGHNT and CDR2 YYREEE (reference sequence). This chain's CDR3 is CASSLDLSEAFF. The CDR3 DNA is TGTGCCAGCAGCTTGGATCTGAGTGAAGCTTTCTTT.

The chain recombines TRBV28 with TRBJ2-3; 7 nucleotides line up with TRBD2. Germline CDR1 MDHEN, CDR2 SYDVKM. V was clipped by 3 bases and J by 5 bases; unmatched bases: 5. The CDR3 has 14 amino acids. The CDR3 sequence is CASSFGLAVDTQYF. CDR3 in DNA: TGTGCCAGCAGTTTTGGTCTAGCGGTAGATACGCAGTATTTT.

This chain joins TRBV5-1 and TRBJ2-7, with 8 positions matching TRBD2. Germline lookup yields CDR1 SGHRS and CDR2 YFSETQ. This CDR3 is 15 amino acids long. The J segment lost 5 bases and the V segment lost 0 bases, leaving 7 bases of the junction unmatched. The CDR3, as DNA: TGCGCCAGCAGCTTGGCCGGACTAGCAAACCACGAGCAGTACTTC. Protein: CASSLAGLANHEQYF.

The V call is TRBV19, the J call TRBJ2-3; 11 nucleotides match TRBD2. J lost 10 bases, V lost 2 bases, and 8 bases had no gene match. The germline gives CDR1 LNHDA, CDR2 SQIVND (reference sequence). The CDR3 totals 15 residues. As DNA, the CDR3 is TGTGCCAGTAGTATAATAGCGGGAGGGCCCTACTCGCAGTATTTT. As protein: CASSIIAGGPYSQYF.

The chain joins TRBV13 to TRBJ2-7; D possibly corresponds to TRBD1 (6 bases). The V gene's germline CDR1 is PRHDT and CDR2 FYEKMQ (reference sequence). The V gene lost 0 bases and the J gene lost 3 bases, with 9 bases spanning the gap. This CDR3 comprises 14 residues. CDR3 nucleotides: TGTGCCAGCAGCTTAGGCCGGGGACACTACGAGCAGTACTTC. This sequence encodes CASSLGRGHYEQYF.

V gene TRBV5-4 combines with J gene TRBJ1-2; D perhaps matches TRBD1 (5 bases). The germline V and J ends were trimmed by 6 bases and 4 bases, with 16 bases remaining between them. Germline V lookup: CDR1 SGHNT, CDR2 YYREEE (reference sequence). The CDR3 totals 14 residues. Here the CDR3 DNA reads TGTGCCAGCACAAACTCAGGACATGGCTATGGCTACACCTTC. Amino acid sequence: CASTNSGHGYGYTF.

The chain employs TRBV15 and TRBJ2-5; 7 bases are shared with TRBD2. The J call may not be correct, given that the DNA end is closer to TRBJ2-7. From germline, CDR1 is LNHNV and CDR2 YYDKDF (reference sequence). CDR3 size: 16 residues. The CDR3 loop is CATSSYWPSGVYEQYF. The CDR3 DNA sequence: TGTGCCACCAGCAGTTATTGGCCTAGCGGAGTCTACGAGCAGTACTTC.

The chain joins TRBV29-1 to TRBJ2-1, with TRBD2 identical over 13 bases. Trimming cost V 6 bases and J 6 bases; bases outside gene matches: 8. Germline V CDR1 and CDR2: SQVTM, ANQGSEA. This CDR3 contains 15 residues. DNA of the CDR3: TGCAGCGTGGTTACCGGGACTAGCGGGATCAATGAGCAGTTCTTC. It encodes CSVVTGTSGINEQFF.

This chain links TRBV5-6 with TRBJ2-5, with TRBD2 identical over 9 bases. Judging by the DNA end, TRBJ2-7 fits better; the J call may be wrong. The CDR3 sequence is 13 residues long. Germline V lookup: CDR1 SGHDT, CDR2 YYEEEE. Written as DNA, the CDR3 is TGTGCCAGCAGCTCAGGACTAGCGAACGAGCAGTACTTC. This codes for CASSSGLANEQYF.

Notes on this clone: Distinct nucleotide sequences in the sample also encode this CDR3. V usage is TRBV29-1 and J usage is TRBJ1-2; no definite D call. V gave up 1 base and J gave up 4 bases, with 4 bases separating them. The germline CDR1 and CDR2 sequences are SQVTM and ANQGSEA. This CDR3 is 11 amino acids long. The CDR3 coding sequence is TGCAGCGTTGAAGGGGGCTATGGCTACACCTTC. Translated, it gives CSVEGGYGYTF. The full variable domain, its missing parts supplied by reference TRBV29-1 and TRBJ1-2, is SAVISQKPSRDICQRGTSLTIQCQVDSQVTMMFWYRQQPGQSLTLIATANQGSEATYESGFVIDKFPISRPNLTFSTLTVSNMSPEDSSIYLCSVEGGYGYTFGSGTRLTVV.

This clone appeared a single time. The chain is built from TRBV27 and TRBJ1-3; D unresolved. Trimming left V 5 bases short and J 4 bases short, with 3 bases between. From germline, CDR1 is MNHEY and CDR2 SMNVEV (reference sequence). This CDR3 has 11 residues. CDR3: CASSTGNTIYF. CDR3 in DNA: TGTGCCAGCAGTACCGGAAACACCATATATTTT.

The chain carries TRBV6-1 and TRBJ2-1, with D tentatively TRBD2 (6 bases). This CDR3 is 21 amino acids long. V was shortened by 2 bases and J by 1 base, with 27 bases between the two germline ends. Germline lookup yields CDR1 MNHNS and CDR2 SASEGT. The CDR3 sequence: CASSERHSYLARGYSYNEQFF. As DNA, the CDR3 is TGTGCCAGCAGTGAACGCCACTCGTATCTAGCGCGAGGATATTCCTACAATGAGCAGTTCTTC.

The chain couples TRBV6-6 to TRBJ2-3; perhaps TRBD1 as D (6 bases). Trimming pared 2 bases from V and 4 bases from J, leaving 13 bases between. Germline V gene data show CDR1 as MNHNY and CDR2 as SVGAGI (reference sequence). CDR3 size: 15 residues. The CDR3 nucleotides read TGTGCCAGCAGTTACCGGGTGGGGGCTGCAGATACGCAGTATTTT. Protein sequence: CASSYRVGAADTQYF.

This clone was detected once. The same CDR3 can be traced to other DNA sequences in this sample. The gene calls are TRBV27 and TRBJ1-1; D not resolved. The CDR3 totals 14 residues. CDR1 is MNHEY, CDR2 SMNVEV, per germline (reference sequence). The germline V and J ends were trimmed by 8 bases and 4 bases, with 17 bases remaining between them. CDR3 nucleotide sequence: TGTGCCAGCTCCTATCGAGGGCCTGGCACTGAAGCTTTCTTT. Amino acids: CASSYRGPGTEAFF.

A single count supports this clone. The chain couples TRBV7-8 to TRBJ2-5, with D unclear. V lost 3 bases, J lost 10 bases, and 12 bases lay in between. CDR3 length: 12 residues. Germline-derived CDR1 and CDR2 are SGHVS and FQNEAQ. This chain's CDR3 is CASSFGSDLQYF. The CDR3 bases are TGTGCCAGCAGCTTTGGATCTGACCTCCAGTACTTC.

The chain carries TRBV27 and TRBJ2-7; D possibly matches TRBD1 or TRBD2 (6 bases each). The CDR3 has 12 residues. CDR1 and CDR2 from the germline V gene are MNHEY and SMNVEV (reference sequence). Trimming took off 0 bases at V and 11 bases at J, with 11 bases between the two ends. The CDR3 DNA is TGTGCCAGCAGTTTATCTGGGGGGCGCGAGTACTTC. Translated: CASSLSGGREYF.

The V gene is TRBV7-8, the J gene TRBJ2-7; 7 bases line up with TRBD1. This CDR3 spans 15 amino acids. Trimming cost V 4 bases and J 1 base; bases outside gene matches: 7. CDR1 and CDR2 (germline): SGHVS, FQNEAQ. CDR3 sequence reads: CASSSGTALSYEQYF. CDR3 DNA: TGTGCCAGCAGCTCAGGGACAGCCCTATCCTACGAGCAGTACTTC.

This rearrangement joins TRBV19 to TRBJ1-1; TRBD1 agrees at 12 bases. Germline V gives CDR1 LNHDA, CDR2 SQIVND (reference sequence). The CDR3 has 15 residues. Germline trimming cut 3 bases from V and 5 bases from J; bases unmatched to any gene: 4. CDR3 residues: CASSIRDRGPTEAFF. The CDR3 DNA is TGTGCCAGTAGTATCCGGGACAGGGGGCCTACTGAAGCTTTCTTT.

This clone showed up just once. The chain combines TRBV9 with TRBJ2-5; weak D call: TRBD1 (6 bases). The J call may not be correct, given that the DNA end is closer to TRBJ2-7. The CDR3 loop spans 14 amino acids. Per the germline V gene, CDR1 is SGDLS and CDR2 is YYNGEE. CDR3 in amino acids: CASSVWDTTYEQYF. CDR3 DNA: TGTGCCAGCAGCGTTTGGGACACCACCTACGAGCAGTACTTC.

The rearrangement links TRBV27 to TRBJ2-3, with TRBD2 matching 8 bases. The CDR3 totals 18 residues. V lost 5 bases to trimming and J lost 4 bases; unmatched junction nucleotides: 17. The germline V gene encodes CDR1 MNHEY and CDR2 SMNVEV (reference sequence). CDR3 sequence (DNA): TGTGCCAGCAGTACCACCCTCCTACGTAGCGGGGTGGCAGATACGCAGTATTTT. It is translated as CASSTTLLRSGVADTQYF.

The CDR3 protein is CASSLAGRGYEQYF. Written as DNA, the CDR3 is TGTGCCAGCAGTTTGGCGGGTAGGGGGTACGAGCAGTACTTC. The chain links TRBV28 to TRBJ2-7; weak D call: TRBD1 (6 bases). Germline V CDR1 and CDR2: MDHEN, SYDVKM. The CDR3 consists of 14 residues. Trimming pared 3 bases from V and 4 bases from J, leaving 13 bases between.

V usage is TRBV28 and J usage is TRBJ2-2, with TRBD1 identical over 7 bases. Germline lookup yields CDR1 MDHEN and CDR2 SYDVKM. CDR3 length: 14 amino acids. The junction had 4 bases not matched to a gene; V was cut back by 3 bases and J by 6 bases. CDR3 residues: CASSFRQGPGELFF. CDR3 in DNA: TGTGCCAGCAGTTTTAGACAGGGACCCGGGGAGCTGTTTTTT.

As regards this clone: Mismatch with germline at one junction end may stem from a read error. The rearrangement links TRBV11-2 to TRBJ2-7, with D maybe TRBD2 (6 bases). This CDR3 contains 15 residues. Per germline, CDR1 SGHAT and CDR2 FQNNGV. In DNA, the CDR3 is TGTGCCAGCAGCTTAGTACCCGGGAGCTCCGACGAGCAGTACTTC. Its translation is CASSLVPGSSDEQYF. Complete variable domain (other parts from reference TRBV11-2 and TRBJ2-7): EAGVAQSPRYKIIEKRQSVAFWCNPISGHATLYWYQQILGQGPKLLIQFQNNGVVDDSQLPKDRFSAERLKGVDSTLKIQPAKLEDSAVYLCASSLVPGSSDEQYFGPGTRLTVT.

The CDR3 loop is CASSRRDPRKETQYF. The CDR3 nucleotides read TGTGCCAGCAGCCGACGGGACCCGAGAAAGGAGACCCAGTACTTC. The rearrangement links TRBV7-6 to TRBJ2-5; D is possibly TRBD1 or TRBD2 (5 bases each). CDR3 size: 15 residues. The V gene's germline CDR1 is SGHVS and CDR2 FNYEAQ. V was trimmed by 5 bases and J by 5 bases, leaving 18 bases between them.